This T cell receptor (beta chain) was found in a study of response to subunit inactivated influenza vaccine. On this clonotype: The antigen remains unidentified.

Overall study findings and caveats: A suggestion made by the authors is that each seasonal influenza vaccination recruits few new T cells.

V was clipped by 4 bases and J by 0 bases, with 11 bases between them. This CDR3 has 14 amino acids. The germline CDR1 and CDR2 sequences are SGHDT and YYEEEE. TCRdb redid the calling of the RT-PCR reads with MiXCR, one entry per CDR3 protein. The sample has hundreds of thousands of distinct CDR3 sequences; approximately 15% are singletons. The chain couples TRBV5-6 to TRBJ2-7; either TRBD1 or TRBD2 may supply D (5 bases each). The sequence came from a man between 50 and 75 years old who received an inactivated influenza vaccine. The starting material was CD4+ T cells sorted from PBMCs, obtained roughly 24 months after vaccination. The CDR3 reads CASSRRGSSYEQYF. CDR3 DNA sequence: TGTGCCAGCAGCCGCCGGGGCAGCTCCTACGAGCAGTACTTC.